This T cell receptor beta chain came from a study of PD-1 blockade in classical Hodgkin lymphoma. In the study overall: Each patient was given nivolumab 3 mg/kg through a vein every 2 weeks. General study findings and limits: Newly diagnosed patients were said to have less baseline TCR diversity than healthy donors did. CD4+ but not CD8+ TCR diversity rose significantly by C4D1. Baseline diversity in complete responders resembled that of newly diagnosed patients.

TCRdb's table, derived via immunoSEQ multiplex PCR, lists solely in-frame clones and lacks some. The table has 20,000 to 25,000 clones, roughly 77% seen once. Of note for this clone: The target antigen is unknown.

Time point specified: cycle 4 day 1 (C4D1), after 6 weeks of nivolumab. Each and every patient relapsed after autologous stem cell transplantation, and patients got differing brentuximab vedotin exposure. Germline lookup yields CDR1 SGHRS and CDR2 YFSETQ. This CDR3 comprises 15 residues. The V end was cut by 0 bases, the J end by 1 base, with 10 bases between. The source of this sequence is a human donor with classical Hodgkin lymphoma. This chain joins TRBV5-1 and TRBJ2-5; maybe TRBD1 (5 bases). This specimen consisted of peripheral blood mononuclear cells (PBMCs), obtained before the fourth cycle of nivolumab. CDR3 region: CASSLGAGSQETQYF. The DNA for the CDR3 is TGCGCCAGCAGCTTGGGTGCAGGGTCCCAAGAGACCCAGTACTTC.